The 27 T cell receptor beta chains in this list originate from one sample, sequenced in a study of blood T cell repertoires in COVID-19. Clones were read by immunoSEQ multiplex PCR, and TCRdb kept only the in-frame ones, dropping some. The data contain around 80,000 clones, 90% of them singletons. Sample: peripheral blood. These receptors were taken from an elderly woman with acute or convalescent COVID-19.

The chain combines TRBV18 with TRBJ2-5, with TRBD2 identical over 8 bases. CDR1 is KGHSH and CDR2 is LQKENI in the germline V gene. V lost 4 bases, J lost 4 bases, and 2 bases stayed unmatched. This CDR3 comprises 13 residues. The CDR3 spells CASSQRGGETQYF. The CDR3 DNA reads TGTGCCAGCTCACAACGGGGGGGAGAGACCCAGTACTTC. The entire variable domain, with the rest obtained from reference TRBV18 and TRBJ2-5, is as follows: NAGVMQNPRHLVRRRGQEARLRCSPMKGHSHVYWYRQLPEEGLKFMVYLQKENIIDESGMPKERFSAEFPKEGPSILRIQQVVRGDSAAYFCASSQRGGETQYFGPGTRLLVL.

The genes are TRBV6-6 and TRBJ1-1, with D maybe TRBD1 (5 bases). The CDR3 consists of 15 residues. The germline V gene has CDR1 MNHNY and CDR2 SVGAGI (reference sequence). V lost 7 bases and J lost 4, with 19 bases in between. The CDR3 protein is CASTLSRQLFTEAFF. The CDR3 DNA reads TGTGCCAGCACCCTTTCGAGACAGTTGTTCACTGAAGCTTTCTTT.

CDR3 sequence: CASSFQATDTQYF. The CDR3 region has the DNA TGTGCCAGCAGCTTTCAGGCCACAGATACGCAGTATTTT. The chain has TRBV7-6 and TRBJ2-3; D is unresolved. CDR1 is SGHVS, CDR2 FNYEAQ, per germline. The CDR3 is 13 residues long. V was pared by 3 bases and J by 2 bases, with 6 bases between.

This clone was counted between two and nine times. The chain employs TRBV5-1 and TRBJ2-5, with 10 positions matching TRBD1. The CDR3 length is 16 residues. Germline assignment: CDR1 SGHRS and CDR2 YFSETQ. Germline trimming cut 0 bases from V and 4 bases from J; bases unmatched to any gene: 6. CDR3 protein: CASSLGGTGASETQYF. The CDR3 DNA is TGCGCCAGCAGCTTGGGAGGGACAGGGGCATCAGAGACCCAGTACTTC.

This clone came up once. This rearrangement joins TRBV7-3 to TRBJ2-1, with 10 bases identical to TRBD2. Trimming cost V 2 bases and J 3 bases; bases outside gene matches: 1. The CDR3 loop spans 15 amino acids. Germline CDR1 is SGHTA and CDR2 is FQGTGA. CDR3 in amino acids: CASSLGLAVYNEQFF. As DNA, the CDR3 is TGTGCCAGCAGCTTAGGACTAGCGGTCTACAATGAGCAGTTCTTC.

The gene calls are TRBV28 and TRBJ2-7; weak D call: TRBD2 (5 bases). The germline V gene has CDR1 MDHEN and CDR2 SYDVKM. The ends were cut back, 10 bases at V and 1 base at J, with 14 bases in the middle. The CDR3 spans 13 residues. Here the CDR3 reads CATRWPGSYEQYF. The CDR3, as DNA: TGTGCCACCAGGTGGCCGGGATCCTACGAGCAGTACTTC.

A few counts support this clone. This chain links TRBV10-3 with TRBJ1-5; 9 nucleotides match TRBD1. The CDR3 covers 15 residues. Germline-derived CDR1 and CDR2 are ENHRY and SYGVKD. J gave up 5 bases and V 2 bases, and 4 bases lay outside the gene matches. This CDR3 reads CAISERGQGDQPQHF. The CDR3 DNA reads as TGTGCCATCAGTGAGAGGGGACAGGGCGATCAGCCCCAGCATTTT.

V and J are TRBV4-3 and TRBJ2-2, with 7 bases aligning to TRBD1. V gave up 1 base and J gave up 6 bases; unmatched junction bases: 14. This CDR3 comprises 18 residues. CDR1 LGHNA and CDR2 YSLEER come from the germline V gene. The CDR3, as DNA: TGCGCCAGCAGCCAAGTTGGCAGGGGGTTATCGTATGCCGGGGAGCTGTTTTTT. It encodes CASSQVGRGLSYAGELFF.

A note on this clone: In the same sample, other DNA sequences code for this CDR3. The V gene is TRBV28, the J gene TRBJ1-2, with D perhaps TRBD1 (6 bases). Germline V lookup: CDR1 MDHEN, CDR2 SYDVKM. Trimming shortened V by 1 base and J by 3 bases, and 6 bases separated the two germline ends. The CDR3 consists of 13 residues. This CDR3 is CASSLSGDYGYTF. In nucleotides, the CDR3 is TGTGCCAGCAGTTTATCAGGGGACTATGGCTACACCTTC.

The CDR3 coding sequence is TGTGCCAGCTCACCAGAGAGAAGTTTAGAGCAGTTCTTC. This sequence encodes CASSPERSLEQFF. The chain employs TRBV18 and TRBJ2-1; D is uncertain. In germline, CDR1 is KGHSH, CDR2 LQKENI. The CDR3 totals 13 residues. V dropped 2 bases and J dropped 10 bases, with 12 bases sitting between them.

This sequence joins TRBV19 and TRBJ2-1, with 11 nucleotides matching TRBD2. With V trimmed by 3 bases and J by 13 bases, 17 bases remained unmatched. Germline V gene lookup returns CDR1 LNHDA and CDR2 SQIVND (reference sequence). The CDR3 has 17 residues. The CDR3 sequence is CASSMPQSSGRTRRQFF. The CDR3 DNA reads TGTGCCAGTAGTATGCCCCAATCTAGCGGGAGGACCCGACGCCAGTTCTTC.

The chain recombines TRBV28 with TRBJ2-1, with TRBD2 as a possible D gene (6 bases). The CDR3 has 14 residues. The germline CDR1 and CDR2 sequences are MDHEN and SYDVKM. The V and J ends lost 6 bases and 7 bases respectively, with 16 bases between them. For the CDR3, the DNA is TGTGCCAGCAGCCCCGTGGGGGGAAGAAATGAGCAGTTCTTC. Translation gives CASSPVGGRNEQFF.

This CDR3 reads CASSLHGENSPLHF. DNA for the CDR3: TGTGCCAGCAGTTTACACGGGGAGAATTCACCCCTCCACTTT. This chain links TRBV27 with TRBJ1-6; D not certain. Germline V CDR1 and CDR2: MNHEY, SMNVEV (reference sequence). This CDR3 is 14 amino acids long. V shed 2 bases and J shed 7 bases, with 9 bases lying between them.

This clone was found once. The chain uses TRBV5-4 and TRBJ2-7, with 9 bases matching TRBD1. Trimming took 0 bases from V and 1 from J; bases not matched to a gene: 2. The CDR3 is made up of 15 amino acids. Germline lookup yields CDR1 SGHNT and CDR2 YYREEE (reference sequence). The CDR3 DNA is TGTGCCAGCAGCTTGGCCGGGACAGGGTCCTACGAGCAGTACTTC. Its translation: CASSLAGTGSYEQYF.

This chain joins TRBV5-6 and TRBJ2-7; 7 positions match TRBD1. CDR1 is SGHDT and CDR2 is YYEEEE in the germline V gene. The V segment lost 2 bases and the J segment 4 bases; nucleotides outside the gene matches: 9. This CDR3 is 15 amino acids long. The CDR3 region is CASSFRQGWIYEQYF. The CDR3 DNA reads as TGTGCCAGCAGCTTTCGACAGGGTTGGATATACGAGCAGTACTTC.

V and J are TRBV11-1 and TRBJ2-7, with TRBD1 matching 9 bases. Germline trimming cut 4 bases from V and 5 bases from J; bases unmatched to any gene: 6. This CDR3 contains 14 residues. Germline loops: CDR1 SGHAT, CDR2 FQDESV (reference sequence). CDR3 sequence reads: CASSSGQGSNEQYF. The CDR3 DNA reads TGTGCCAGCAGCTCTGGACAGGGGTCGAACGAGCAGTACTTC. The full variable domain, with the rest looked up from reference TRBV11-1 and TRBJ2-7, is EAEVAQSPRYKITEKSQAVAFWCDPISGHATLYWYRQILGQGPELLVQFQDESVVDDSQLPKDRFSAERLKGVDSTLKIQPAELGDSAMYLCASSSGQGSNEQYFGPGTRLTVT.

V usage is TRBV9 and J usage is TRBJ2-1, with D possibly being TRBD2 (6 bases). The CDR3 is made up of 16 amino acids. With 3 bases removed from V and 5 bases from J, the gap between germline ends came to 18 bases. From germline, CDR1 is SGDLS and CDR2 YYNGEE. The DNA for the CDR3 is TGTGCCAGCAGCGCGCGTGGGGACTTAAACCACAATGAGCAGTTCTTC. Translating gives CASSARGDLNHNEQFF.

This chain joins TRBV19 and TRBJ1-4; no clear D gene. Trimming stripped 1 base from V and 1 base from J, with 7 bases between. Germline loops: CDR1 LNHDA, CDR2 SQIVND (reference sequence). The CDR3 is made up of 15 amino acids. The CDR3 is CASSIGRRTNEKLFF. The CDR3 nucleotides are TGTGCCAGTAGTATAGGTAGAAGAACTAATGAAAAACTGTTTTTT.

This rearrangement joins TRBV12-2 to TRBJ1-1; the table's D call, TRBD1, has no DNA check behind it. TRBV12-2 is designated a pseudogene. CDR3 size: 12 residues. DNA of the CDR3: TGTGCAGCCCCGGCAGGGGACACTGAAGCTTTCTTT. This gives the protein CAAPAGDTEAFF.

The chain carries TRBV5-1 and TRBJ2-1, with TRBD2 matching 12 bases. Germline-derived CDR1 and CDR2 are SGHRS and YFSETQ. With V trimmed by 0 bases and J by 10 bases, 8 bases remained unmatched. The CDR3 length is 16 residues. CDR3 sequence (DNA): TGCGCCAGCAGCTTGGGGGCTAGCGGGAGGGCAAAGGAGCAGTTCTTC. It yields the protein CASSLGASGRAKEQFF.

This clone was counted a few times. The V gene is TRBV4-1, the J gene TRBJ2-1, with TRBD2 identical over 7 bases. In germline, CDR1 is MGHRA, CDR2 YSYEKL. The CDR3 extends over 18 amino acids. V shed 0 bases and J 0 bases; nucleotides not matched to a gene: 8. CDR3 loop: CASSQDQGLRSSYNEQFF. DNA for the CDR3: TGCGCCAGCAGCCAAGATCAGGGACTACGAAGCTCCTACAATGAGCAGTTCTTC.

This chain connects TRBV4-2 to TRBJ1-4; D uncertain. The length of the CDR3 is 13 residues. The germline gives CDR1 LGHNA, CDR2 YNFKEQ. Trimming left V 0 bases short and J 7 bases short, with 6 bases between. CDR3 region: CASSQDSGEKLFF. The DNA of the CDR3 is TGTGCCAGCAGCCAAGATTCGGGTGAAAAACTGTTTTTT.

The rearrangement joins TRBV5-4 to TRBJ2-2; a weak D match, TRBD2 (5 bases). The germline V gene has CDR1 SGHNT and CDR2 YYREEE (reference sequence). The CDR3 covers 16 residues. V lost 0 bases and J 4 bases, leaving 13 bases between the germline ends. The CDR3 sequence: CASSLAAGRSTGELFF. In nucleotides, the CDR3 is TGTGCCAGCAGCTTGGCTGCGGGCCGGAGCACCGGGGAGCTGTTTTTT.

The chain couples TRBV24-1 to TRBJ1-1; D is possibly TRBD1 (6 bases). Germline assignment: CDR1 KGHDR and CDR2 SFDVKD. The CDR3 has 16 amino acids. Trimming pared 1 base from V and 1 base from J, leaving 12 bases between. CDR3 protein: CATSDLTDRKNTEAFF. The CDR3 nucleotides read TGTGCCACCAGTGATTTAACGGACAGAAAGAACACTGAAGCTTTCTTT.

The CDR3 here is CASSATPSLQETQYF. In DNA form, the CDR3 reads TGTGCCAGCAGCGCCACCCCAAGCCTCCAAGAGACCCAGTACTTC. The chain employs TRBV7-3 and TRBJ2-5, with no clear D. Looked up from germline, CDR1 is SGHTA and CDR2 is FQGTGA. The germline V and J ends were trimmed by 5 bases and 1 base, with 14 bases remaining between them. The CDR3 is 15 residues long. The variable domain in full, completed from reference TRBV7-3 and TRBJ2-5, reads GAGVSQTPSNKVTEKGKYVELRCDPISGHTALYWYRQSLGQGPEFLIYFQGTGAADDSGLPNDRFFAVRPEGSVSTLKIQRTERGDSAVYLCASSATPSLQETQYFGPGTRLLVL.

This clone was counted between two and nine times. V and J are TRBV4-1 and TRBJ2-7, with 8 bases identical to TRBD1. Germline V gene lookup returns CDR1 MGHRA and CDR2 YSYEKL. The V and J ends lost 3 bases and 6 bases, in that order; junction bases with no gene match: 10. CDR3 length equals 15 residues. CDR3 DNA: TGCGCCAGCAGCCATATCGGCAGGGGGCTTTTCGAGCAGTACTTC. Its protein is CASSHIGRGLFEQYF.

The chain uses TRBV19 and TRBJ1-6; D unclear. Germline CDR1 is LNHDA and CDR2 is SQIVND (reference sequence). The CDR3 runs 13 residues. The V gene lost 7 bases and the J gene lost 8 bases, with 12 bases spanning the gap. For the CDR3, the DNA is TGTGCCAGTACGGCCAAGAGGGATTCACCCCTCCACTTT. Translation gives CASTAKRDSPLHF.